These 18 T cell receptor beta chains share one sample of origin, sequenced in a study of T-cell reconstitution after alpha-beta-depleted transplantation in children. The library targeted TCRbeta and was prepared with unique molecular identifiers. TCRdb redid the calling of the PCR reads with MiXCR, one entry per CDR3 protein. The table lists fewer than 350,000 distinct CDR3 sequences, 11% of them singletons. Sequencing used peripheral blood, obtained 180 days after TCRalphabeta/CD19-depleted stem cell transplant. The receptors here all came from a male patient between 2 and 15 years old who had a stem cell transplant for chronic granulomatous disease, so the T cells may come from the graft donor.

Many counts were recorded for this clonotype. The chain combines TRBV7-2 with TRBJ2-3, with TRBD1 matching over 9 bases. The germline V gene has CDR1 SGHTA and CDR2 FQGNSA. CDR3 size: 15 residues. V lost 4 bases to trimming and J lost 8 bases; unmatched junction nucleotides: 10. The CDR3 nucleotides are TGTGCCAGCAGCTCGACAGGGACAGGGATTGGTACGCAGTATTTT. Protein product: CASSSTGTGIGTQYF.

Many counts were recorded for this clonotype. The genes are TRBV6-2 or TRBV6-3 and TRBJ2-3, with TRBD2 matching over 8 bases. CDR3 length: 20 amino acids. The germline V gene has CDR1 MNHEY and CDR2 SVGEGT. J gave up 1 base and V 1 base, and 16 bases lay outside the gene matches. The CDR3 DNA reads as TGTGCCAGCAGTTACTACAGGACTCCAAAGGAGACTAGCGGCACAGATACGCAGTATTTT. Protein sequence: CASSYYRTPKETSGTDTQYF.

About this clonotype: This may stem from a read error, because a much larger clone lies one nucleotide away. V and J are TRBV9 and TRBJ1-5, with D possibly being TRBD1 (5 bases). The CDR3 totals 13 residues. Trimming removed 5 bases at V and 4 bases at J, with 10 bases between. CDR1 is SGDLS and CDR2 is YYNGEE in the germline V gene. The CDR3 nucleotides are TGTGCCAGCAGTTGGGGCACAAATCAGCCCCAGCATTTT. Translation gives CASSWGTNQPQHF.

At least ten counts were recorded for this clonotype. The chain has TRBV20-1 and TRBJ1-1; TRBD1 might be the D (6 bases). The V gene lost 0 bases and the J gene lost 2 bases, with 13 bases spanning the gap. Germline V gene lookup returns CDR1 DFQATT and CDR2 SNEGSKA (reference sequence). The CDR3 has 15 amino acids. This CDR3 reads CSARDGAGVNTEAFF. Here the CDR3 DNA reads TGCAGTGCTAGAGATGGGGCAGGGGTAAACACTGAAGCTTTCTTT.

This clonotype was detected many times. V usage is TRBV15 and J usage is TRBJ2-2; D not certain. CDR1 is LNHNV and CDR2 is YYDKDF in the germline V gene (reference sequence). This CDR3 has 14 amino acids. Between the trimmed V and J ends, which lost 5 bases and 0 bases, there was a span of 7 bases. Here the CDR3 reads CATSGGTNTGELFF. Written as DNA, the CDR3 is TGTGCCACCAGCGGCGGAACGAACACCGGGGAGCTGTTTTTT.

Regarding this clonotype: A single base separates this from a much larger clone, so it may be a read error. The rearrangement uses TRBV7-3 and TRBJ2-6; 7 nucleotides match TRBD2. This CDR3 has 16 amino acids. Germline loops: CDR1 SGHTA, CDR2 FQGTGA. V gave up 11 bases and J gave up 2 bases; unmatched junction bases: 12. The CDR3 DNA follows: TGTGCCGGCACTCCTTGGGGGGGGGCTGGGGCCAACGTCCTGACTTTC. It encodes CAGTPWGGAGANVLTF.

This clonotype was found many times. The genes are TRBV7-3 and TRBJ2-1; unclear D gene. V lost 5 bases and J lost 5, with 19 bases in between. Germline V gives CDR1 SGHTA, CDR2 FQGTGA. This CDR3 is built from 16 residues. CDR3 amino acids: CASSPWGKGTHNEQFF. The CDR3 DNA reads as TGTGCCAGCAGCCCATGGGGAAAAGGCACCCACAATGAGCAGTTCTTC. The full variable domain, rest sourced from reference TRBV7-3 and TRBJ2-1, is GAGVSQTPSNKVTEKGKYVELRCDPISGHTALYWYRQSLGQGPEFLIYFQGTGAADDSGLPNDRFFAVRPEGSVSTLKIQRTERGDSAVYLCASSPWGKGTHNEQFFGPGTRLTVL.

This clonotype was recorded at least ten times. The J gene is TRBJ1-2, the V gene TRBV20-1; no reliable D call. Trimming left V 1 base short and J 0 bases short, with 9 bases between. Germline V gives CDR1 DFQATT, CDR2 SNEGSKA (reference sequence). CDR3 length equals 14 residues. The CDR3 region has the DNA TGCAGTGCTAGAGCCGGCAGCACTAACTATGGCTACACCTTC. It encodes CSARAGSTNYGYTF.

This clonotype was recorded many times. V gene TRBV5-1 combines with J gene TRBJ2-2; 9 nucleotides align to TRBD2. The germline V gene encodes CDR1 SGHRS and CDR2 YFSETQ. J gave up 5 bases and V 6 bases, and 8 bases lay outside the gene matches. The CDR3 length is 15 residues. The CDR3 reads CASTSSGTGTGELFF. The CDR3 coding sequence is TGCGCCAGCACCTCTAGCGGGACGGGGACCGGGGAGCTGTTTTTT.

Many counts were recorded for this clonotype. Here the CDR3 DNA reads TGTGCCAGCAGTGGGCTAGCGGGAGTATTGAGGACCTACGAGCAGTACTTC. Residues: CASSGLAGVLRTYEQYF. V gene TRBV27 combines with J gene TRBJ2-7; TRBD2 agrees at 10 bases. CDR1 is MNHEY, CDR2 SMNVEV, per germline (reference sequence). The CDR3 is made up of 17 amino acids. Trimming cost V 5 bases and J 2 bases; bases outside gene matches: 12.

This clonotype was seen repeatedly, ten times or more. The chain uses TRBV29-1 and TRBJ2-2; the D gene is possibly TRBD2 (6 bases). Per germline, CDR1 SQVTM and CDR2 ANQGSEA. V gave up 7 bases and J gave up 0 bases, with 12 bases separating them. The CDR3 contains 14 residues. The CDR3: CSARRDPNTGELFF. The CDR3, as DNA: TGCAGCGCCCGGAGGGATCCGAACACCGGGGAGCTGTTTTTT.

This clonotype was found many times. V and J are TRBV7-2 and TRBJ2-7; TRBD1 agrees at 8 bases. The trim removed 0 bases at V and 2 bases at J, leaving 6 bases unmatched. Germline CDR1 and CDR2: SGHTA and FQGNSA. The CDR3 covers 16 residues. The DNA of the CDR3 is TGTGCCAGCAGCTTAGCGCAGGCACAGGGGGCCTACGAGCAGTACTTC. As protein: CASSLAQAQGAYEQYF.

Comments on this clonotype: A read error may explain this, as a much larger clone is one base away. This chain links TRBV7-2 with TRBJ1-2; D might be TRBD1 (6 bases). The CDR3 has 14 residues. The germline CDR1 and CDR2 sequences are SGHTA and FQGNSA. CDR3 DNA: TGTGCCAGCAGCTGGGGGCAGGGATTCTCTGGCTACATCTTC. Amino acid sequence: CASSWGQGFSGYIF.

The CDR3 DNA reads TGTGCCAGCAGTGACGAGTATATAGAACGGGACACTCATTCCACAGATACGCAGTATTTT. Its translation is CASSDEYIERDTHSTDTQYF. The V and J genes are TRBV2 and TRBJ2-3; tentatively, D is TRBD1 (6 bases). This CDR3 comprises 20 residues. CDR1 and CDR2 from the germline V gene are SNHLY and FYNNEI. The germline V and J ends were trimmed by 3 bases and 2 bases, with 27 bases remaining between them.

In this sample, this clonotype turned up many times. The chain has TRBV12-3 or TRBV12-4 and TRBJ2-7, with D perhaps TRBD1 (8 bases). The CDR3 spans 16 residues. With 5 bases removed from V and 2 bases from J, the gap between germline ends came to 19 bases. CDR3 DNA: TGTGCCAGCAGTCCTACAGGGGGAGGGAGACCCTACGAGCAGTACTTC. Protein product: CASSPTGGGRPYEQYF.

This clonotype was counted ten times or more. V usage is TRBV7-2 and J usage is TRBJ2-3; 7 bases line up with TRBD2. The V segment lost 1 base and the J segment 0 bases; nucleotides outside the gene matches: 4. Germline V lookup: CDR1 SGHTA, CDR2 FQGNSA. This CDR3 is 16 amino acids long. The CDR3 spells CASSLGSGGSTDTQYF. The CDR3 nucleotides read TGTGCCAGCAGCTTAGGATCGGGAGGTAGCACAGATACGCAGTATTTT.

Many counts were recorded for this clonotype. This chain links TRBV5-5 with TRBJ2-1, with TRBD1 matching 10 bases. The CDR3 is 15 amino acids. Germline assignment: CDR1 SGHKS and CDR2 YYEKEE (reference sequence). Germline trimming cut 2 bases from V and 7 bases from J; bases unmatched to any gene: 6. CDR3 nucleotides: TGTGCCAGCAGCTTTCTCCGGACAGGGGGTAATGAGCAGTTCTTC. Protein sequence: CASSFLRTGGNEQFF. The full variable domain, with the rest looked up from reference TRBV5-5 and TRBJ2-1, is DAGVTQSPTHLIKTRGQQVTLRCSPISGHKSVSWYQQVLGQGPQFIFQYYEKEERGRGNFPDRFSARQFPNYSSELNVNALLLGDSALYLCASSFLRTGGNEQFFGPGTRLTVL.

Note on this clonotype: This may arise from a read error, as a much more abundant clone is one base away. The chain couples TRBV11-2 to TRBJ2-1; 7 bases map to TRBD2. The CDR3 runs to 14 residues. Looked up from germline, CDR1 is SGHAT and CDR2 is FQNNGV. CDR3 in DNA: TGTGTCAGCAGCTTAGATCGGGGAGGGGATGAGCAGTTCTTC. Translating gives CVSSLDRGGDEQFF. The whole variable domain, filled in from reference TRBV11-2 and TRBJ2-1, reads EAGVAQSPRYKIIEKRQSVAFWCNPISGHATLYWYQQILGQGPKLLIQFQNNGVVDDSQLPKDRFSAERLKGVDSTLKIQPAKLEDSAVYLCVSSLDRGGDEQFFGPGTRLTVL.